Reported below is one TCR beta chain. This sample stems from a study of CD8+ T cells in alopecia areata. RNA extraction was followed by reverse transcription into cDNA, which acted as the sequencing template. TCRdb's copy holds only in-frame clones and misses some; the assay was immunoSEQ multiplex PCR. The sample has roughly 220,000 clones; 35% to 40% are singletons. Treatment specified: oral pan-JAK inhibitor, 5-10 mg twice daily. The germline V and J ends were trimmed by 7 bases and 0 bases, with 18 bases remaining between them. This CDR3 is built from 15 residues. Germline V gene lookup returns CDR1 GTSNPN and CDR2 SVGIG (reference sequence).

The sequence derives from a human donor with alopecia areata. The sequences come from CD4+ T cells sorted from blood, collected at approximately week 30, from a patient treated with tofacitinib. The chain has TRBV30 and TRBJ1-1; D ambiguous. CDR3 sequence (DNA): TGTGCCTTACCCCAGGTAAAAGAAATGAACACTGAAGCTTTCTTT. It codes for CALPQVKEMNTEAFF.